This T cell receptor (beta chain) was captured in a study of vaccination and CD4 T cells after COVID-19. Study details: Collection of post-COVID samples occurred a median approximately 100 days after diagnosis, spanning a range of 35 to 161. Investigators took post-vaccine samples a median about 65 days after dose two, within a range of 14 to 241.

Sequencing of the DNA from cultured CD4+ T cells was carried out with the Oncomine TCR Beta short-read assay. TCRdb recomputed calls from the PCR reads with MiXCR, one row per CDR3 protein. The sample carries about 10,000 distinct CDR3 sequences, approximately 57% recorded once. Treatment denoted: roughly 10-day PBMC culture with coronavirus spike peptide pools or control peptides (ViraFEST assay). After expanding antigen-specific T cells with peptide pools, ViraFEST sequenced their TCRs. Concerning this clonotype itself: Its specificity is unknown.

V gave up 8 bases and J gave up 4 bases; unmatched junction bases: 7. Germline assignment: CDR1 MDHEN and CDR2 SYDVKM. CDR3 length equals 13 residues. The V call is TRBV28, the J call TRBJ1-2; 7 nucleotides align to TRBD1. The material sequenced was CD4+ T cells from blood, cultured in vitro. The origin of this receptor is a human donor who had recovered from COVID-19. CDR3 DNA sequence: TGTGCCAGCGCAGGGGGGACGACCTATGGCTACACCTTC. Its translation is CASAGGTTYGYTF.